Listed below are T cell receptor beta chains from one sample, sequenced in a study of read filtering for tumor transcriptome and immune sequencing. TCRdb passed the reads through MiXCR, listing each CDR3 protein once. This sample has roughly 93,000 distinct CDR3 sequences, with under 25% found just once. The sample consisted of a population of CD138-negative cells sorted from bone marrow. These receptors all come from a donor at least 40 years old with multiple myeloma. Both conserved end residues are part of each CDR3. The order of the fields is J gene, CDR3 length, D gene, V gene, clone size, CDR3 protein, CDR3 DNA. D genes are given only for firm matches. The size of a clone is reported for some rows only, either as once, few or many, or as a class for expanded clones.

>TRBJ1-1|11|.|TRBV2|few
CASSDGGEAFF
TGTGCCAGCAGTGATGGGGGAGAAGCTTTCTTT
>TRBJ1-5|15|TRBD1|TRBV28|few
CASSSETGKDQPQHF
TGTGCCAGCAGTTCTGAGACAGGGAAGGATCAGCCCCAGCATTTT
>TRBJ1-1|14|TRBD1|TRBV7-2|many
CASSLDWDSGFGFF
TGTGCCAGCAGCTTAGATTGGGACAGTGGGTTTGGTTTCTTT
>TRBJ1-6|14|.|TRBV5-5|many
CASSFRDLNSPLHF
TGTGCCAGCAGCTTCCGGGATCTTAATTCACCCCTCCACTTT
>TRBJ1-5|15|.|TRBV4-2|many
CASSILPTADQPQHF
TGTGCCAGCAGCATACTGCCGACCGCAGATCAGCCCCAGCATTTT
>TRBJ2-7|13|.|TRBV6-2/TRBV6-3|few
CASSPGKNYEQYF
TGTGCCAGCAGCCCCGGGAAAAACTACGAGCAGTACTTC
>TRBJ1-1|13|.|TRBV4-2|many
CASSLVRGSEAFF
TGTGCCAGCAGCCTCGTGAGAGGCAGTGAAGCTTTCTTT
>TRBJ2-5|17|TRBD2|TRBV3-1|few
CASSQSSGGRSWETQYF
TGTGCCAGCAGCCAGTCTAGCGGGGGCCGGAGCTGGGAGACCCAGTACTTC
>TRBJ2-7|13|TRBD2|TRBV27|many
CASSSGGSYEQYF
TGTGCCAGCAGTAGCGGGGGTTCCTACGAGCAGTACTTC
>TRBJ2-7|14|.|TRBV5-4|.
CASSLVPDSYEQCF
TGTGCCAGCAGCTTGGTACCGGACTCCTACGAGCAGTGCTTC
>TRBJ1-5|14|.|TRBV7-9|few
CASSRRDSNQPQHF
TGTGCCAGCAGCCGCCGGGACAGCAATCAGCCCCAGCATTTT
>TRBJ1-1|13|.|TRBV7-8|many
CASSLEGFTEAFF
TGTGCCAGCAGCTTAGAGGGGTTCACTGAAGCTTTCTTT
>TRBJ2-3|16|TRBD2|TRBV7-2|few
CASSLRTSGTTDTQYF
TGTGCCAGCAGCCTCAGGACTAGCGGGACCACAGATACGCAGTATTTT
>TRBJ2-2|14|.|TRBV11-2|many
CASSRQGGIGELFF
TGTGCCAGCAGCCGCCAGGGGGGAATCGGGGAGCTGTTTTTT
>TRBJ2-7|14|TRBD1|TRBV12-3/TRBV12-4|.
CASSTGQPPYEQYF
TGTGCCAGCAGCACGGGACAGCCGCCCTACGAGCAGTACTTC
>TRBJ2-7|14|.|TRBV30|.
CAWSRGGAVHEQYF
TGTGCCTGGAGTAGGGGGGGCGCAGTCCACGAGCAGTACTTC
>TRBJ2-1|13|TRBD1|TRBV6-1|.
CASRRQGNNEQFF
TGTGCCAGCAGGCGACAGGGAAACAATGAGCAGTTCTTC
>TRBJ2-3|16|.|TRBV7-6|many
CASSLRPGQGGDTQYF
TGTGCCAGCAGCTTAAGGCCGGGACAAGGGGGGGATACGCAGTATTTT
>TRBJ2-4|11|.|TRBV6-2/TRBV6-3|many
CASKRQEIQYF
TGTGCCAGCAAAAGGCAGGAGATTCAGTACTTC
>TRBJ1-5|16|.|TRBV2|few
CASSENRGNSNQPQHF
TGTGCCAGCAGTGAAAACCGAGGGAACAGCAATCAGCCCCAGCATTTT
>TRBJ1-2|15|TRBD1|TRBV6-5|many
CASRFDRGGHYGYTF
TGTGCCAGCAGATTCGACAGGGGCGGTCACTATGGCTACACCTTC
>TRBJ1-6|14|TRBD1|TRBV14|many
CASSRDRVQSPLHF
TGTGCCAGCAGCCGAGACAGGGTACAATCACCCCTCCACTTT
>TRBJ1-4|14|.|TRBV5-1|many
CASSSQGSNEKLFF
TGCGCCAGCAGCTCGCAGGGGTCTAATGAAAAACTGTTTTTT
>TRBJ2-5|14|.|TRBV5-4|.
CASSTRGGLETQYF
TGTGCCAGCAGCACCAGGGGGGGGTTGGAGACCCAGTACTTC
>TRBJ1-2|14|TRBD1|TRBV5-1|.
CASSPGGQDLVCTF
TGCGCCAGCAGCCCGGGGGGACAGGATCTTGTATGCACCTTC
>TRBJ1-1|11|.|TRBV29-1|many
CSVVLNTEAFF
TGCAGCGTTGTTTTGAACACTGAAGCTTTCTTT
>TRBJ1-4|16|.|TRBV18|many
CASSRTGDATNEKLFF
TGTGCCAGCTCACGAACAGGAGACGCAACTAATGAAAAACTGTTTTTT
>TRBJ2-1|18|TRBD2|TRBV11-2|many
CASSFGTSGVYSYNEQFF
TGTGCCAGCAGCTTCGGGACTAGCGGGGTCTACTCCTACAATGAGCAGTTCTTC
>TRBJ2-3|16|.|TRBV5-1|.
CASSLSGGLHADTQYF
TGCGCCAGCAGCTTGTCGGGGGGCCTTCACGCAGATACGCAGTATTTT